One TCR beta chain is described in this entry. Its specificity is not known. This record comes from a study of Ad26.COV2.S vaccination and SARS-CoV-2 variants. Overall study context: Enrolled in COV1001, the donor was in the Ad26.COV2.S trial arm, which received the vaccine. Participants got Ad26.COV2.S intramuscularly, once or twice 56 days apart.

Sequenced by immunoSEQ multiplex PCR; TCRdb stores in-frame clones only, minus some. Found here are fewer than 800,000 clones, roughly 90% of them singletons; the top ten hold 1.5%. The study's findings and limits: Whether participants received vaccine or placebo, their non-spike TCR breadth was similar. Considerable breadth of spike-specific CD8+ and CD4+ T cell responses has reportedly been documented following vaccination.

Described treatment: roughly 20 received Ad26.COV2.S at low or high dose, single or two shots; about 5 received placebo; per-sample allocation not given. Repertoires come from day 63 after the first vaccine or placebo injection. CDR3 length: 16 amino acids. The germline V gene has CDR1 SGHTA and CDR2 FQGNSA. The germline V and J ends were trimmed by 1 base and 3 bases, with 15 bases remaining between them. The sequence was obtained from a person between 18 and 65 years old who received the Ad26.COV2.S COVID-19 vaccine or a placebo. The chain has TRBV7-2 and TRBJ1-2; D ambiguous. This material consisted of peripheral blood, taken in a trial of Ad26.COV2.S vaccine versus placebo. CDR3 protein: CASSLGVGLEHYGYTF. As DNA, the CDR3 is TGTGCCAGCAGCTTAGGCGTCGGACTAGAACACTATGGCTACACCTTC.